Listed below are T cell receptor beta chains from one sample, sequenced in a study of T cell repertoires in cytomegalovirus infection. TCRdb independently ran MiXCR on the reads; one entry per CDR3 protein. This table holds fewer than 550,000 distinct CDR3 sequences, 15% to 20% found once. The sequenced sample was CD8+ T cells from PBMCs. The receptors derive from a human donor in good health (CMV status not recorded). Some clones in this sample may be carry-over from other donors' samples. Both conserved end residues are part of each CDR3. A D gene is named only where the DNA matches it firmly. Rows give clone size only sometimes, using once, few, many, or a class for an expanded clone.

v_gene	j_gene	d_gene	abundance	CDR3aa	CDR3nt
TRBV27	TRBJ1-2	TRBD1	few	CASSPYRGDYGYTF	TGTGCCAGCAGTCCTTACAGGGGAGACTATGGCTACACCTTC
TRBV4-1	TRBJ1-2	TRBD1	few	CASSPSGTGAVRYGYTF	TGCGCCAGCAGCCCCTCCGGGACAGGGGCTGTGCGATATGGCTACACCTTC
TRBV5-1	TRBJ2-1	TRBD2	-	CASSLVASGSPPSYNEQFF	TGCGCCAGCAGCTTGGTTGCTAGCGGGAGCCCACCCTCCTACAATGAGCAGTTCTTC
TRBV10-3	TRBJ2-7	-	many	CAIADDASPYEQYF	TGTGCCATCGCGGATGATGCTAGTCCCTACGAGCAGTACTTC
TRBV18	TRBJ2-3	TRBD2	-	CASSRSGGAGDTQYF	TGTGCCAGCTCACGCTCCGGGGGGGCAGGAGATACGCAGTATTTT
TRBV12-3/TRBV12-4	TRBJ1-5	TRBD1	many	CASSLGYRGYQPQHF	TGTGCCAGCAGTTTAGGGTACAGGGGATATCAGCCCCAGCATTTT
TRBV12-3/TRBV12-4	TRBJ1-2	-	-	CASSTTAGVRYGYTF	TGTGCCAGCAGTACCACGGCAGGGGTGAGGTATGGCTACACCTTC
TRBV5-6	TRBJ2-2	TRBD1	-	CASSLYPRGSVSYTGELFF	TGTGCCAGCAGCTTATACCCCAGGGGGTCTGTGTCATATACCGGGGAGCTGTTTTTT
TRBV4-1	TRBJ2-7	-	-	CASSQEGGVSYEQYF	TGCGCCAGCAGCCAAGAAGGGGGGGTCTCCTACGAGCAGTACTTC
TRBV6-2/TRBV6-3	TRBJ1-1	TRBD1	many	CASSYPPGGTYTEAFF	TGTGCCAGCAGTTACCCCCCAGGGGGCACGTACACTGAAGCTTTCTTT
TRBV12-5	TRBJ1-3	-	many	CASGLVPLRSGNTIYF	TGTGCTAGTGGTTTGGTACCCCTGCGTTCTGGAAACACCATATATTTT
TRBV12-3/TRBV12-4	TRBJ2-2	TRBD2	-	CASSGSGRTGVLFF	TGTGCCAGCAGTGGGAGCGGGAGGACCGGGGTGCTGTTTTTT
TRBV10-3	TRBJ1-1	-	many	CAISPVIRGRGDTEAFF	TGTGCCATCAGCCCGGTGATACGCGGCAGGGGAGACACTGAAGCTTTCTTT
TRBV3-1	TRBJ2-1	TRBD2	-	CASSQEARLAGRYNEQFF	TGTGCCAGCAGCCAAGAAGCGAGACTAGCGGGGAGATACAATGAGCAGTTCTTC
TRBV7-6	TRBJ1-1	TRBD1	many	CASSSGQGLGEAFF	TGTGCCAGCAGCTCAGGACAGGGGCTAGGTGAAGCTTTCTTT
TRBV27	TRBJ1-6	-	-	CASSSSGERENSPLHF	TGTGCCAGCAGTTCCTCGGGAGAGCGGGAGAATTCACCCCTCCACTTT
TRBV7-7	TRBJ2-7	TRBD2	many	CASSAGTSKSYEQYF	TGTGCTAGCAGTGCCGGGACTAGCAAGTCCTACGAGCAGTACTTC
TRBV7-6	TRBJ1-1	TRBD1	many	CASSLTRGSGGWGTEAFF	TGTGCCAGCAGCTTAACCCGCGGGTCAGGGGGCTGGGGCACTGAAGCTTTCTTT
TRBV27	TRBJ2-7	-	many	CASSLGQFYEQYF	TGTGCCAGCAGTTTGGGGCAGTTCTACGAGCAGTACTTC
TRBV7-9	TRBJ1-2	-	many	CASSLGGQSGYTF	TGTGCCAGCAGCTTAGGGGGACAATCTGGCTACACCTTC